Listed below are T cell receptor beta chains from one sample, sequenced in a study of response to subunit inactivated influenza vaccine. Each CDR3 protein gets one entry after TCRdb re-called the RT-PCR reads with MiXCR. The table includes some 500,000 distinct CDR3 sequences, 10% to 15% detected once. Here the sequenced sample was PBMCs from blood, taken 35 to 45 days after vaccination. The receptors here all came from a man aged 45-65 years who received an inactivated influenza vaccine. CDR3s include the opening cysteine and the closing phenylalanine or tryptophan. D genes are given only for firm matches. The size field is filled for only some rows; it gives once, few, many or a size class.

clone_size	d_call	v_call	j_call	cdr3_nt	cdr3_aa
-	TRBD1	TRBV20-1	TRBJ2-7	TGCAGTGCTAGCCGGACAGGGTACTCCTACGAGCAGTACTTC	CSASRTGYSYEQYF
-	-	TRBV9	TRBJ2-2	TGTGCCAGCAGCTTCAGCGGTACCATAAACACCGGGGAGCTGTTTTTT	CASSFSGTINTGELFF
few	-	TRBV25-1	TRBJ2-7	TGTGCCAGCAGTGAATTTATGGGCCTGGAGCAGTACTTC	CASSEFMGLEQYF
-	TRBD1	TRBV20-1	TRBJ1-6	TGCAGTGCTCGTATGGACAGGGGGAGCTCCTATAATTCACCCCTCCACTTT	CSARMDRGSSYNSPLHF
-	-	TRBV12-3/TRBV12-4	TRBJ2-6	TGTGCCAGCAGTCCGGAGGGCGTTATCTCTGGGGCCAACGTCCTGACTTTC	CASSPEGVISGANVLTF
-	-	TRBV4-2	TRBJ1-6	TGTGCCAGCAGCCAGGTGGGCCTCGGGCATTTGAATTCACCCCTCCACTTT	CASSQVGLGHLNSPLHF
-	TRBD1	TRBV9	TRBJ1-2	TGTGCCAGCAGCGCGGGACAGGGGGCATCTGGCTACACCTTC	CASSAGQGASGYTF
many	TRBD1	TRBV5-5	TRBJ2-7	TGTGCCAGCAGCTTGGAGTGGACAGGGTCCCACGAGCAGTACTTC	CASSLEWTGSHEQYF
-	-	TRBV20-1	TRBJ2-7	TGCAGTGCTAGAGATGAGGCCCACCGAGGCTACGAGCAGTACTTC	CSARDEAHRGYEQYF
-	-	TRBV6-5	TRBJ2-7	TGTGCCAGCAGTTACTCTGGGCTTTTGGGGGGCCCCTACGAGCAGTACTTC	CASSYSGLLGGPYEQYF
few	-	TRBV6-1	TRBJ2-3	TGTGCCAGCAGCCGGGACACTGGCACAGATACGCAGTATTTT	CASSRDTGTDTQYF
few	-	TRBV7-2	TRBJ2-3	TGTGCCAGCAGCTTTTCACTAGTGAAAGATACGCAGTATTTT	CASSFSLVKDTQYF
-	-	TRBV7-6	TRBJ1-1	TGTGCCAGCAGCTTATTATTTGGGCAGCGGAACACTGAAGCTTTCTTT	CASSLLFGQRNTEAFF
few	TRBD1	TRBV6-1	TRBJ2-2	TGTGCCAGCAGGACTCCGGACAGGGGCTCCGGGGAGCTGTTTTTT	CASRTPDRGSGELFF
-	-	TRBV7-9	TRBJ1-2	TGTGCCAGCAGCTCAGGCAACTCGGACTATGGCTACACCTTC	CASSSGNSDYGYTF
-	-	TRBV12-3/TRBV12-4	TRBJ2-1	TGTGCCAGCAGTTTAATATTAGGCGGGATAAACAATGAGCAGTTCTTC	CASSLILGGINNEQFF
many	-	TRBV12-3/TRBV12-4	TRBJ2-7	TGTGCCAGCACTGTAGGGGGATCCTACGAGCAGTACTTC	CASTVGGSYEQYF
-	-	TRBV24-1	TRBJ2-6	TGTGCCACCAGTGACGGGACGCTCTCTGGGGCCAACGTCCTGACTTTC	CATSDGTLSGANVLTF
many	-	TRBV5-1	TRBJ1-3	TGTGCCAGCAGCTTAGCAGCGAGCTCTGGAAACACCATATATTTT	CASSLAASSGNTIYF
many	-	TRBV20-1	TRBJ2-1	TGCAGTGCCCCCATCTACAATGAGCAGTTCTTC	CSAPIYNEQFF
-	-	TRBV11-2	TRBJ1-2	TGTGCCAGCAGCTTAGAGGTGGGGGTTTATGGCTACACCTTC	CASSLEVGVYGYTF
few	TRBD2	TRBV20-1	TRBJ2-7	TGCAGTGCTAGAGATGTCGGCGGGGGGCTATTCTCCTACGAGCAGTACTTC	CSARDVGGGLFSYEQYF
few	-	TRBV12-3/TRBV12-4	TRBJ1-5	TGTGCCAGCAGTTTATCGGGGGGGGATCAGCCCCAGCATTTT	CASSLSGGDQPQHF
many	TRBD2	TRBV12-3/TRBV12-4	TRBJ2-2	TGTGCCAGCAGTTTAGATTCGGGACTAGTGGGGACCGGGGAGCTGTTTTTT	CASSLDSGLVGTGELFF
few	TRBD1	TRBV7-3	TRBJ2-1	TGTGCCAGCAGCCCCCGGACAGGGGGTGAGCAGTTCTTC	CASSPRTGGEQFF
many	TRBD2	TRBV20-1	TRBJ2-3	TGCAGTGCGCTAGCGGTTAACACAGATACGCAGTATTTT	CSALAVNTDTQYF